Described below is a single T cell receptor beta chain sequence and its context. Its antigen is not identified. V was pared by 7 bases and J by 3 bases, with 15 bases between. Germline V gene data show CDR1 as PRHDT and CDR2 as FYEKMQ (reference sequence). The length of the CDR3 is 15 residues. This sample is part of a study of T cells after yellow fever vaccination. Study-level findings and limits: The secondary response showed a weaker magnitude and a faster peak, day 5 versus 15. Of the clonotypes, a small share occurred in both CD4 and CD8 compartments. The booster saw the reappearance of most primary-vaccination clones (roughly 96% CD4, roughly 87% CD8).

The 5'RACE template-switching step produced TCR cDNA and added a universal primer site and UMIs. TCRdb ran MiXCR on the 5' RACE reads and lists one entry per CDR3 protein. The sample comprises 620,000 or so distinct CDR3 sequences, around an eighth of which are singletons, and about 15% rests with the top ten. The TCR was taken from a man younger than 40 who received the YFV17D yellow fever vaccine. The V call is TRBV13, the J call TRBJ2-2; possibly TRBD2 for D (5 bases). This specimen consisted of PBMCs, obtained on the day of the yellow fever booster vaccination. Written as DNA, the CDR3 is TGTGCCAGCACCTCTTTGAGGGTTTACACCGGGGAGCTGTTTTTT. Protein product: CASTSLRVYTGELFF.